Sequencing of this TCR beta chain was carried out in a study of CD8 T cells in ankylosing spondylitis. Overall study results and limits: Disease-linked clones displayed a CD8+ phenotype and appeared relatively rarely in peripheral blood. Ankylosing spondylitis blood seemed to carry a telltale TCR beta motif made of eight or nine highly homologous variants.

Using quantitative 5'-RACE with molecular barcodes, the authors made TCR beta libraries. TCRdb analysed the 5' RACE reads with MiXCR anew, one entry per CDR3 protein. This sample has around 480,000 distinct CDR3 sequences, with about a sixth found just once. As to this clonotype: The antigen remains undetermined.

The receptor comes from a male donor with ankylosing spondylitis. Sequenced material: blood, either unsorted or a sorted T cell fraction (not recorded which).

The CDR3 region has the DNA TGTGCCAGCAGCTTCCGGGACAGGGGCAGGCCTACTTCCTACGAGCAGTACTTC. This sequence encodes CASSFRDRGRPTSYEQYF. This chain uses TRBV5-6 with TRBJ2-7; 10 nucleotides align to TRBD1. V was clipped by 2 bases and J by 1 base; unmatched bases: 12. Per the germline V gene, CDR1 is SGHDT and CDR2 is YYEEEE. CDR3 length: 18 amino acids.